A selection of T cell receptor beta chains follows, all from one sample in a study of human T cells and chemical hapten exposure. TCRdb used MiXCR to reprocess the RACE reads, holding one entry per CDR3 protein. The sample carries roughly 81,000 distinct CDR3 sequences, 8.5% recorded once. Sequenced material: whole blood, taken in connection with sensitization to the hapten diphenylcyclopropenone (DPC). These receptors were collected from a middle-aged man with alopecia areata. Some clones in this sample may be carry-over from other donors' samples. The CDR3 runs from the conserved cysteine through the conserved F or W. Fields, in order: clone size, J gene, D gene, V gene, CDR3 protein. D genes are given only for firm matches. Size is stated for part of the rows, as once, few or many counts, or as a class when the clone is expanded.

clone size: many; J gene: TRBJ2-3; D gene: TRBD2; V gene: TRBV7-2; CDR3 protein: CASSLAIAGGLGGTQYF
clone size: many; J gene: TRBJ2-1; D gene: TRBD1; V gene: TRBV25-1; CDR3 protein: CASSECQGDRGSNEQFF
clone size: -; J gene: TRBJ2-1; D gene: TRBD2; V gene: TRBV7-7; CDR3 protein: CASSPGLAVGNEQFF
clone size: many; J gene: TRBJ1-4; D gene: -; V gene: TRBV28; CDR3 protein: CASRGVATNEKLFF
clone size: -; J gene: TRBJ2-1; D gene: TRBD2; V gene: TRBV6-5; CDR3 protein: CASSPRTSGSRYEQFF
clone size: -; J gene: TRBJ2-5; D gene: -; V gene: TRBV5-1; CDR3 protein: CASSLEPHQETQYF
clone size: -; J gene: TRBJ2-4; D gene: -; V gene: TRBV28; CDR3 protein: CASSTRAALAKNIQYF
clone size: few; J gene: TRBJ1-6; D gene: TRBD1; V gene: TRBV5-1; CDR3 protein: CASSLTGTGDNSPLHF
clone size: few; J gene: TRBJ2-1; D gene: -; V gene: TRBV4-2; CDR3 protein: CASSQGTELGVF
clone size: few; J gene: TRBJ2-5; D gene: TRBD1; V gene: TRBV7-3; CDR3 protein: CASSADRVGTQETQYF
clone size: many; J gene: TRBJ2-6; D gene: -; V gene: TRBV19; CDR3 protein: CASSKPGQVGSGANVLTF
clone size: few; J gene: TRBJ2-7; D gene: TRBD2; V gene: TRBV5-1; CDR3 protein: CASSFGLLAGSRGDEQYF
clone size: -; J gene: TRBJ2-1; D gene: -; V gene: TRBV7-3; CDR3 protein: CASSLPGGEQFF
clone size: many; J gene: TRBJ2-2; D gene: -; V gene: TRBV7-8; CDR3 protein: CASSLGTGELFF
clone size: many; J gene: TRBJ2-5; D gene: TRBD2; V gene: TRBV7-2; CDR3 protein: CASSLGSGSGETQYF
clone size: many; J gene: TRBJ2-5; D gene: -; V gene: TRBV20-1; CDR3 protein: CSARGWETQYF
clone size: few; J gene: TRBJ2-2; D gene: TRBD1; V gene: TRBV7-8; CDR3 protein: CASSSPGQGITGELFF
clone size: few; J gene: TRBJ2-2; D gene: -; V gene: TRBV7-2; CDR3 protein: CASSFNQSPTGELFF
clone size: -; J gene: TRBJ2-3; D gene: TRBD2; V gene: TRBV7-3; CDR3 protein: CASSLGGSSPDTQYF
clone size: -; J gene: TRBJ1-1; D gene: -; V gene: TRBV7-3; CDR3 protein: CASSLTRAGQAFF
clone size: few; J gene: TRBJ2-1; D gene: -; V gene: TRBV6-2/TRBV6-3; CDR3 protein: CASSGRTPLLVYNEQFF
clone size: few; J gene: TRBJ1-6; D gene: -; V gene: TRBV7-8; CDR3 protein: CASSLAPWGDGSPLHF
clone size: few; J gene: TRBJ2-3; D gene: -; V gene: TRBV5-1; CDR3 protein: CASTAVGGTDTQYF
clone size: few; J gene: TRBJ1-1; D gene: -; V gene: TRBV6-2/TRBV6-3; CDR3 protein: CASSPGQTTEAFF
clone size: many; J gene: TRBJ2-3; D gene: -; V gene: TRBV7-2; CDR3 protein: CASSLEYRATDTQYF
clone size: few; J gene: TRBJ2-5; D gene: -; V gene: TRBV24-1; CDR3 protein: CATSSGWETQYF
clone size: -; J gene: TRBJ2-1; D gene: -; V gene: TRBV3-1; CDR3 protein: CASSQEMNQHYNEQFF
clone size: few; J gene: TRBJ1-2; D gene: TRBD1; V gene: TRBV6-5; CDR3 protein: CASSYAGGNGYTF
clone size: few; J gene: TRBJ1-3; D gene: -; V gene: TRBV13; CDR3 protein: CASSLRGNTIYF
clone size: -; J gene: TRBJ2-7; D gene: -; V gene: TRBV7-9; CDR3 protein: CASSRVAGQNEQYF
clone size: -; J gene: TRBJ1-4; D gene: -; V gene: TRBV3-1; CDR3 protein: CASSLRTDNEKLFF
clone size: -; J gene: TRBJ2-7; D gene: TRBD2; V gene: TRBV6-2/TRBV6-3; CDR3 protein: CASSSLSGTSGRRYF
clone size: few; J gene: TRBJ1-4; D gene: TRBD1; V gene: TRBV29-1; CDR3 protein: CSGWTGNEKLFF
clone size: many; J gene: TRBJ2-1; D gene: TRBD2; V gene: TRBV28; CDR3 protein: CASSSPRTSPHEQFF
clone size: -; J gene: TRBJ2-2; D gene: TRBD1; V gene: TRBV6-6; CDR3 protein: CASSSTGASNTGELFF
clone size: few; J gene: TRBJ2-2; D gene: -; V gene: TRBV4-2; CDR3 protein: CASSQDFTGELFF
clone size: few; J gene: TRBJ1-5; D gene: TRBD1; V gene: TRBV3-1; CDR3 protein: CASSYGTGPSNQPQHF
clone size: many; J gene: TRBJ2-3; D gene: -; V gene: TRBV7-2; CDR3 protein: CASSLGLGGGSSTDTQYF
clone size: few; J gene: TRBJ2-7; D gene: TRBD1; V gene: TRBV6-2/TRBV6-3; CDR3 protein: CASSLWTGSTSEQYF
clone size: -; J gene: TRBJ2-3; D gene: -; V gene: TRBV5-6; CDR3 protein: CASTRPTDTQYF
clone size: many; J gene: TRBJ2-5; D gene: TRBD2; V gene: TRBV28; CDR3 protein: CASSPLVLAGHQETQYF
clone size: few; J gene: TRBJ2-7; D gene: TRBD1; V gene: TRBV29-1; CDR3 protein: CSVTGTGSSYEQYF
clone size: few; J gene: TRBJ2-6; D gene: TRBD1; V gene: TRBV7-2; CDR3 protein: CASSSRDRVAGANVLTF
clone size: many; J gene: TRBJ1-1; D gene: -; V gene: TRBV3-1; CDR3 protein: CASSPRGGVNTEAFF
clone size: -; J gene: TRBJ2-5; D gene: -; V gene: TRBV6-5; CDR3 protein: CASSYSKLQGRTQYF
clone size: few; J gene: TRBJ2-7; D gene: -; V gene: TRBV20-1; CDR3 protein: CSARDQPEQYF
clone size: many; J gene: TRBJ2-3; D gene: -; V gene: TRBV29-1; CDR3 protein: CSTLIGTPDTQYF
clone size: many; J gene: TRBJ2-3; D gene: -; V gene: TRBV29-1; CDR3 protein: CSVVVDGDTQYF
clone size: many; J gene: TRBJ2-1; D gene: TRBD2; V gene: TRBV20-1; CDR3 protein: CSAHSGRANEQFF
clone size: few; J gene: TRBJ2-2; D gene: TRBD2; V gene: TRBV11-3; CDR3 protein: CASSALADGELFF
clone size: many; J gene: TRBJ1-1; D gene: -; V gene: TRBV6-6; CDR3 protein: CASSLSPTEAFF
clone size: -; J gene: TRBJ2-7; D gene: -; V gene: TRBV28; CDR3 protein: CASSLQGFQKYF
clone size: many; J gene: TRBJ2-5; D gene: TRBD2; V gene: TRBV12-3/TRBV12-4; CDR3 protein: CASSSTSGYRETQYF
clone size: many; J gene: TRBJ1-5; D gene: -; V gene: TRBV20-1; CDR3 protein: CSARDTTGWHQPQHF